This T cell receptor (beta chain) was observed in a study of human T cells and chemical hapten exposure. The V and J ends lost 0 bases and 2 bases respectively, with 7 bases between them. CDR1 and CDR2 from the germline V gene are GTSNPN and SVGIG (reference sequence). The CDR3 has 13 amino acids. Time point noted: pre-sensitization, week 0. Treatment denoted: therapeutic diphenylcyclopropenone sensitization with weekly scalp DPC. To note about this clonotype: The antigen remains unidentified.

Separate cDNA molecules received unique molecular identifiers, which the library attached to them. TCRdb fed the RACE reads into MiXCR, producing one record per CDR3 protein. There are more than 250,000 distinct CDR3 sequences in the sample; 8.6% occur only once, and approximately 2.2% lies in the top ten. Overall study findings and caveats: Positive correlation was observed between PT1 expanded TCR counts and patch test score. Expanded TCRs created a significantly greater count of big CDR3 similarity clusters than controls did.

The source was whole blood, collected in connection with sensitization to the hapten diphenylcyclopropenone (DPC). The receptor was isolated from a middle-aged woman with alopecia areata. Some clones in this sample may be carry-over from other donors' samples. This chain connects TRBV30 to TRBJ2-5; D not resolved. The CDR3 coding sequence is TGTGCCTGGAGTGTACAAATTCAAGAGACCCAGTACTTC. Residues: CAWSVQIQETQYF.